This TCR beta chain was sequenced for a study of blood T cell repertoires in COVID-19. Study in general: Samples of COVID-19 (acute and convalescent) were obtained from the United States, Italy and Spain. Nucleic acid was either cDNA or gDNA, and it came from T cells, B-cell-depleted T cells, or PBMCs.

In the original analysis: Reference gene primer amplification gave estimated nucleated cell counts. This table comes from immunoSEQ multiplex PCR, and its TCRdb copy is limited to in-frame clones, with some not included. V and J calls plus clone size are reproduced from that table; the DNA served to infer D and trimming. In the table there are 250,000 or so clones, 89% of which are singletons. Material for sequencing was peripheral blood. The clonotype comes from a woman between 40 and 55 years old who had recovered from COVID-19.

In DNA form, the CDR3 reads TGTGCCAGCTCACCACCGGAGCGGGGTGTTCATGGCTACACCTTC. Protein: CASSPPERGVHGYTF. This chain uses TRBV18 with TRBJ1-2, with D uncertain. Deletions cut 0 bases from V and 6 bases from J, with 14 bases between. The CDR3 totals 15 residues. Germline CDR1 KGHSH, CDR2 LQKENI.